This T cell receptor beta chain comes out of a study of T cells after yellow fever vaccination. For the study at large: Any fraction with a low cell number was prepared using SMART-Seq v4 Ultra Low Input.

The junction had 12 bases not matched to a gene; V was cut back by 5 bases and J by 3 bases. The CDR3 covers 15 residues. Germline CDR1 is DFQATT and CDR2 is SNEGSKA (reference sequence). This clonotype was counted a few times. A process of 5'RACE template switching, which added a universal primer site and UMIs, was used to make TCR cDNA. One entry per CDR3 protein results from TCRdb running MiXCR on the 5' RACE reads. The sample includes roughly 260,000 distinct CDR3 sequences, approximately 12% of them seen just once. The chain carries TRBV20-1 and TRBJ2-7, with TRBD2 matching over 8 bases. The sequences come from CD4+ T cells sorted from PBMCs, collected 45 days after the yellow fever booster vaccination. This sequence originates from a man aged 25-45 years who received the YFV17D yellow fever vaccine. The CDR3 is CSAPSALAEGYEQYF. In DNA form, the CDR3 reads TGCAGTGCTCCCTCCGCACTAGCGGAAGGCTACGAGCAGTACTTC.